The T cell receptor beta chain under discussion was sequenced for a study of neurological immune-mediated disorders. Overall study: 31 of 34 multiple sclerosis patients had relapsing-remitting disease; 3 had secondary progressive.

This clonotype was found many times. The method for making cDNA was 5'RACE, and it used 10-nucleotide random UMIs. TCRdb reprocessed the 5' RACE reads with MiXCR, giving one entry per CDR3 protein. The top ten hold approximately 2% of the sample, which has tens of thousands of distinct CDR3 sequences, 3.5% to 4% seen once. Germline lookup yields CDR1 LGHDT and CDR2 YNNKEL (reference sequence). Between the trimmed V and J ends, which lost 2 bases and 6 bases, there was a span of 7 bases. This CDR3 is 12 amino acids long. The TCR comes from a woman in her 40s with multiple sclerosis. Sequences were obtained from CD4+ T cells from blood. This sequence joins TRBV3-1 and TRBJ1-1; D is unclear. The CDR3 sequence: CASSQYSSEAFF. CDR3 sequence (DNA): TGTGCCAGCAGCCAATACTCATCTGAAGCTTTCTTT.